This TCR beta chain originates from a study of blood T cell repertoires in COVID-19. Measured with immunoSEQ multiplex PCR; TCRdb has only the in-frame clones, and not every one. The repertoire holds approximately 300,000 clones, 90% seen once, with 2% to 3% in the top ten. Participant age was roughly 18 to 90 years, and participants resided in 20 to 30 US areas. Cohort 3 donors counted as recovered after two negative PCRs, clearance, or resolved symptoms. Germline loops: CDR1 MNHNY, CDR2 SVGAGI (reference sequence). CDR3 length equals 14 residues. The V gene lost 6 bases and the J gene lost 4 bases, with 13 bases spanning the gap.

The chain links TRBV6-6 to TRBJ1-3; TRBD1 is a possible D gene (5 bases). The TCR was taken from a man in his sixties who had recovered from COVID-19. Material: PBMCs or T cells enriched from blood (not recorded which). Here the CDR3 DNA reads TGTGCCAGCAGAGCGTGGGACTCCGGAAACACCATATATTTT. Translating gives CASRAWDSGNTIYF.